These 21 T cell receptor beta chains came from one sample sequenced in a study of CD8 T cells in Susac syndrome. The RNA, about 0.5 to 1 ug, was put through reverse transcription using random hexamers. Each CDR3 protein gets one entry after TCRdb re-called the immunoSEQ multiplex PCR reads with MiXCR. The table records 150,000 to 200,000 distinct CDR3 sequences, under 95% of them present only once. Sequenced material: CD4+ T cells from PBMCs. Receptors originate from a human donor with multiple sclerosis.

This rearrangement joins TRBV24-1 to TRBJ2-2; TRBD2 agrees at 9 bases. The germline V gene encodes CDR1 KGHDR and CDR2 SFDVKD. The CDR3 has 16 amino acids. Losses at the gene ends were 2 bases for V and 4 bases for J; bases not matched to a gene: 4. CDR3 in DNA: TGTGCCACCAGTGATTGGGGCGGGAGGGGCACCGGGGAGCTGTTTTTT. Amino acid sequence: CATSDWGGRGTGELFF.

The chain links TRBV6-5 to TRBJ1-3; 7 bases map to TRBD1. The CDR3 runs 15 residues. The junction had 9 bases not matched to a gene; V was cut back by 10 bases and J by 0 bases. Germline V gene lookup returns CDR1 MNHEY and CDR2 SVGAGI. CDR3 region: CATGGTALSGNTIYF. The CDR3 DNA sequence: TGTGCCACAGGGGGGACGGCTCTCTCTGGAAACACCATATATTTT.

J is TRBJ2-1 and V is TRBV12-3 or TRBV12-4, with D perhaps matching TRBD1 or TRBD2 (5 bases each). The CDR3 has 14 residues. Trimming removed 2 bases at V and 6 bases at J, with 11 bases between. The CDR3, as DNA: TGTGCCAGCAGTTTAAGAGGGGACGGCAATGAGCAGTTCTTC. It codes for CASSLRGDGNEQFF.

V and J are TRBV12-3 or TRBV12-4 and TRBJ1-5; D possibly corresponds to TRBD1 (5 bases). V was trimmed by 6 bases and J by 2 bases, leaving 14 bases between them. This CDR3 comprises 15 residues. The CDR3 nucleotides are TGTGCCAGCAGGGTGATGGGAGGGGGCAATCAGCCCCAGCATTTT. Its translation is CASRVMGGGNQPQHF.

V is TRBV11-1 and J is TRBJ1-1; 8 bases are shared with TRBD1. Germline V gives CDR1 SGHAT, CDR2 FQDESV (reference sequence). The ends lost 5 bases at V and 4 bases at J; junction bases unmatched: 9. The CDR3 has 15 amino acids. The CDR3 loop is CASSLRTGLLTEAFF. The CDR3 DNA follows: TGTGCCAGCAGCCTCAGGACAGGGCTTCTCACTGAAGCTTTCTTT.

The J gene is TRBJ2-3, the V gene TRBV3-1; 11 bases are a match to TRBD2. The V and J ends lost 4 bases and 2 bases, in that order; junction bases with no gene match: 8. Germline CDR1 and CDR2: LGHDT and YNNKEL (reference sequence). This CDR3 has 17 amino acids. CDR3 residues: CASSRPGTSGPTDTQYF. As DNA, the CDR3 is TGTGCCAGCAGCCGCCCCGGGACTAGCGGACCCACAGATACGCAGTATTTT.

The chain carries TRBV3-1 and TRBJ2-5; D ambiguous. The germline V and J ends were trimmed by 2 bases and 1 base, with 8 bases remaining between them. This CDR3 has 14 amino acids. Looked up from germline, CDR1 is LGHDT and CDR2 is YNNKEL (reference sequence). CDR3 bases: TGTGCCAGCAGCCAAAGGTTCTTCCAAGAGACCCAGTACTTC. It translates to CASSQRFFQETQYF.

The genes are TRBV3-1 and TRBJ2-7; 15 nucleotides agree with TRBD2. Germline CDR1 is LGHDT and CDR2 is YNNKEL (reference sequence). V was clipped by 2 bases and J by 2 bases; unmatched bases: 4. CDR3 length equals 17 residues. The CDR3: CASSQNGLAGGAYEQYF. As DNA, the CDR3 is TGTGCCAGCAGCCAAAATGGACTAGCGGGAGGGGCCTACGAGCAGTACTTC.

The V and J genes are TRBV15 and TRBJ2-7; TRBD2 agrees at 10 bases. Losses at the gene ends were 8 bases for V and 9 bases for J; bases not matched to a gene: 13. In germline, CDR1 is LNHNV, CDR2 YYDKDF (reference sequence). The CDR3 runs to 14 residues. The CDR3 DNA reads TGTGCCACCCGAAATAGCGGGAGGCGCGGAGGGCAGTACTTC. Translated, it gives CATRNSGRRGGQYF.

The chain joins TRBV5-1 to TRBJ2-5; 13 nucleotides line up with TRBD2. The trim removed 3 bases at V and 5 bases at J, leaving 4 bases unmatched. The CDR3 runs 15 residues. Germline loops: CDR1 SGHRS, CDR2 YFSETQ. CDR3 nucleotides: TGCGCCAGCAGCTCGGGACTAGCGGGGTCCGAGACCCAGTACTTC. It yields the protein CASSSGLAGSETQYF.

This clonotype was observed once. This chain connects TRBV28 to TRBJ2-3; no clear D. The CDR3 has 14 residues. CDR1 and CDR2 from the germline V gene are MDHEN and SYDVKM. Trimming took off 6 bases at V and 4 bases at J, with 14 bases between the two ends. The CDR3 DNA reads TGTGCCAGCAGGGCCCACCACGTTGCAGATACGCAGTATTTT. The encoded protein is CASRAHHVADTQYF. Supplemented by reference TRBV28 and TRBJ2-3, the full variable domain reads DVKVTQSSRYLVKRTGEKVFLECVQDMDHENMFWYRQDPGLGLRLIYFSYDVKMKEKGDIPEGYSVSREKKERFSLILESASTNQTSMYLCASRAHHVADTQYFGPGTRLTVL.

This chain links TRBV2 with TRBJ1-3, with a tentative D call TRBD1 (5 bases). The CDR3 runs to 20 residues. The ends were cut back, 5 bases at V and 0 bases at J, with 26 bases in the middle. CDR1 and CDR2 from the germline V gene are SNHLY and FYNNEI. The CDR3 DNA sequence: TGTGCCAGCAGTTTAACGGGCAGGGCTCCTTTAACCTCCTCTGGAAACACCATATATTTT. Translating gives CASSLTGRAPLTSSGNTIYF.

V usage is TRBV27 and J usage is TRBJ2-7; 7 bases map to TRBD2. The V gene's germline CDR1 is MNHEY and CDR2 SMNVEV (reference sequence). Unmatched junction bases numbered 14, after V lost 6 bases and J lost 6 bases. This CDR3 has 15 amino acids. CDR3 region: CASRPTTGPGGEQYF. The CDR3 DNA is TGTGCCAGCAGACCGACAACCGGCCCGGGGGGCGAGCAGTACTTC.

The V gene is TRBV14, the J gene TRBJ1-2, with no clear D. The CDR3 contains 12 residues. CDR1 is SGHDN and CDR2 is FVKESK in the germline V gene. The V gene lost 6 bases and the J gene lost 8 bases, with 13 bases spanning the gap. The CDR3 sequence: CASSLGWNGYTF. The DNA of the CDR3 is TGTGCCAGCAGTCTTGGGTGGAACGGCTACACCTTC. Filled out from reference TRBV14 and TRBJ1-2, the complete variable domain reads EAGVTQFPSHSVIEKGQTVTLRCDPISGHDNLYWYRRVMGKEIKFLLHFVKESKQDESGMPNNRFLAERTGGTYSTLKVQPAELEDSGVYFCASSLGWNGYTFGSGTRLTVV.

Here the CDR3 reads CASSGGLKDYEQYF. As DNA, the CDR3 is TGCGCCAGCAGTGGGGGACTGAAAGACTACGAGCAGTACTTC. V is TRBV10-2 and J is TRBJ2-7, with TRBD2 as a possible D gene (6 bases). Trimming removed 4 bases at V and 3 bases at J, with 13 bases between. The length of the CDR3 is 14 residues. In germline, CDR1 is WSHSY, CDR2 SAAADI.

The chain uses TRBV2 and TRBJ2-7; D is possibly TRBD1 or TRBD2 (5 bases each). Deletions cut 8 bases from V and 4 bases from J, with 18 bases between. CDR1 is SNHLY and CDR2 is FYNNEI in the germline V gene. The CDR3 consists of 14 residues. Here the CDR3 DNA reads TGTGCCAGCTCCTACCAGGGAGCCCTTTACGAGCAGTACTTC. Protein product: CASSYQGALYEQYF.

This clonotype has only one observation. The rearrangement joins TRBV11-2 to TRBJ2-3; perhaps TRBD1 as D (5 bases). The V gene lost 3 bases and the J gene lost 5 bases, with 12 bases spanning the gap. Germline V gene data show CDR1 as SGHAT and CDR2 as FQNNGV. This CDR3 comprises 14 residues. CDR3 DNA: TGTGCCAGCAGCTTTAACAGGCTACAAGATACGCAGTATTTT. Translated: CASSFNRLQDTQYF.

The genes are TRBV29-1 and TRBJ1-2; D is unresolved. V was cut by 6 bases and J by 6 bases, with 8 bases left in between. CDR1 is SQVTM, CDR2 ANQGSEA, per germline. The CDR3 sequence is 10 residues long. This CDR3 reads CSVERDGYTF. CDR3 nucleotide sequence: TGCAGCGTCGAGAGGGATGGCTACACCTTC.

CDR3 region: CASMRGSHGYTF. The DNA of the CDR3 is TGTGCCAGCATGAGGGGGAGTCATGGCTACACCTTC. V is TRBV2 and J is TRBJ1-2; weak D call: TRBD1 (6 bases). V was shortened by 7 bases and J by 6 bases, with 12 bases between the two germline ends. Germline V gives CDR1 SNHLY, CDR2 FYNNEI. There are 12 residues in the CDR3. Full variable domain (rest looked up from reference TRBV2 and TRBJ1-2): EPEVTQTPSHQVTQMGQEVILRCVPISNHLYFYWYRQILGQKVEFLVSFYNNEISEKSEIFDDQFSVERPDGSNFTLKIRSTKLEDSAMYFCASMRGSHGYTFGSGTRLTVV.

V and J are TRBV25-1 and TRBJ2-5, with D hard to call. V dropped 4 bases and J dropped 5 bases, with 5 bases sitting between them. Germline V gene lookup returns CDR1 MGHDK and CDR2 SYGVNS. CDR3 size: 11 residues. The CDR3 DNA reads as TGTGCCAGCAGTGTTGGGGAGACCCAGTACTTC. Translation gives CASSVGETQYF.

The J gene is TRBJ1-1, the V gene TRBV14; unclear D gene. CDR1 SGHDN and CDR2 FVKESK come from the germline V gene. There are 14 residues in the CDR3. V was trimmed by 1 base and J by 4 bases, leaving 10 bases between them. This chain's CDR3 is CASSQVVAGTEAFF. The CDR3 nucleotides read TGTGCCAGCAGCCAAGTTGTCGCAGGCACTGAAGCTTTCTTT.